The 6 T cell receptor beta chains reported below all come from one sample, sequenced in a study of cytomegalovirus exposure and HLA in healthy donors. With 60 Vbeta and 13 Jbeta primers, the PCR was carried out. TCRdb's table, derived via immunoSEQ multiplex PCR, lists solely in-frame clones and lacks some. Altogether roughly 120,000 clones are present, 70% to 85% being singletons, with the ten largest covering roughly 10%. Source material: PBMCs. These receptors all stem from a woman aged 50 to 65 in good health and CMV-seropositive.

This clone occurred a few times. The chain links TRBV27 to TRBJ2-4; D gene unclear. The CDR3 spans 14 residues. Germline V gives CDR1 MNHEY, CDR2 SMNVEV (reference sequence). V was trimmed by 5 bases and J by 0 bases, leaving 8 bases between them. For the CDR3, the DNA is TGTGCCAGCAGTCCTACCTTAGCCAAAAACATTCAGTACTTC. It specifies CASSPTLAKNIQYF.

This chain connects TRBV18 to TRBJ2-2; the match to TRBD1 covers 7 bases. This CDR3 has 16 residues. The germline CDR1 and CDR2 sequences are KGHSH and LQKENI. Unmatched junction bases numbered 8, after V lost 3 bases and J lost 4 bases. This CDR3 reads CASSPTGASGTGELFF. The CDR3, as DNA: TGTGCCAGCTCACCCACAGGGGCTTCGGGCACCGGGGAGCTGTTTTTT.

The genes are TRBV7-8 and TRBJ2-3, with D perhaps TRBD1 (5 bases). In germline, CDR1 is SGHVS, CDR2 FQNEAQ. This CDR3 comprises 16 residues. The V gene lost 5 bases and the J gene lost 0 bases, with 15 bases spanning the gap. CDR3: CASSARQPASTDTQYF. In nucleotides, the CDR3 is TGTGCCAGCAGCGCCCGACAGCCCGCCAGCACAGATACGCAGTATTTT.

The chain is built from TRBV1 and TRBJ1-4; TRBD1 was called by the table and not checked on the DNA. TRBV1 is a recognized pseudogene. There are 15 residues in the CDR3. CDR3 amino acids: CTSSQHPGPNEKLFF. The CDR3 bases are TGCACCAGCAGCCAGCACCCTGGGCCTAATGAAAAACTGTTTTTT.

Here the CDR3 DNA reads TGCGCCAGCAGCCAAGAGATTGGCCAATACAATGAGCAGTTCTTC. It translates to CASSQEIGQYNEQFF. V and J are TRBV4-3 and TRBJ2-1; unclear D gene. CDR3 length equals 15 residues. V dropped 0 bases and J dropped 4 bases, with 10 bases sitting between them. Per the germline V gene, CDR1 is LGHNA and CDR2 is YSLEER.

In the case of this clone: In the same sample, other DNA sequences code for this CDR3. The CDR3 bases are TGTGCCAGTAGTATTGGGCGAGATACGCAGTATTTT. Protein product: CASSIGRDTQYF. V usage is TRBV19 and J usage is TRBJ2-3; D not certain. Trimming cost V 3 bases and J 5 bases, with 6 bases left between them. CDR3 length equals 12 residues. Germline V gene sequence: CDR1 LNHDA, CDR2 SQIVND (reference sequence). The full variable domain, in which reference TRBV19 and TRBJ2-3 provide the parts outside the CDR3, is DGGITQSPKYLFRKEGQNVTLSCEQNLNHDAMYWYRQDPGQGLRLIYYSQIVNDFQKGDIAEGYSVSREKKESFPLTVTSAQKNPTAFYLCASSIGRDTQYFGPGTRLTVL.